The next 26 T cell receptor beta chains were all read from a single sample in a study of PD-1 blockade in mismatch repair-deficient tumors. Profiling relied on immunoSEQ multiplex PCR, and the TCRdb table lists in-frame clones only, not all of them. The sample carries just over 25,000 clones, approximately 88% recorded once. Sequencing used PBMCs, obtained before pembrolizumab treatment. These receptors were taken from an adult with mismatch repair-deficient cancer.

In nucleotides, the CDR3 is TGCGCCAGCAGCCAAGTACAGGGCATTCGTGACTATGGCTACACCTTC. This translates into CASSQVQGIRDYGYTF. The V and J genes are TRBV4-1 and TRBJ1-2; a possible D gene is TRBD1 (6 bases). This CDR3 has 16 amino acids. V was pared by 1 base and J by 3 bases, with 15 bases between. The germline V gene has CDR1 MGHRA and CDR2 YSYEKL.

This sequence joins TRBV13 and TRBJ2-3; 10 nucleotides line up with TRBD2. V trimming: 0 bases; J trimming: 0 bases; junction bases outside the gene matches: 21. The CDR3 spans 23 residues. Germline-derived CDR1 and CDR2 are PRHDT and FYEKMQ (reference sequence). The CDR3 here is CASSLGSRYIGAGGPGSTDTQYF. The CDR3 coding sequence is TGTGCCAGCAGCTTAGGATCTCGCTATATCGGAGCGGGAGGGCCGGGGAGCACAGATACGCAGTATTTT.

The chain has TRBV4-1 and TRBJ1-3; 9 bases are shared with TRBD1. J gave up 5 bases and V 1 base, and 6 bases lay outside the gene matches. This CDR3 region has 16 residues. The germline V gene has CDR1 MGHRA and CDR2 YSYEKL. CDR3 amino acids: CASSQVGQGNRNTIYF. The CDR3 DNA reads as TGCGCCAGCAGCCAAGTGGGACAGGGTAATCGAAACACCATATATTTT.

V is TRBV5-4 and J is TRBJ2-5; 9 bases match TRBD1. This CDR3 has 15 residues. Losses at the gene ends were 5 bases for V and 2 bases for J; bases not matched to a gene: 7. Germline lookup yields CDR1 SGHNT and CDR2 YYREEE (reference sequence). The CDR3 loop is CASSFPGQGQETQYF. CDR3 DNA: TGTGCCAGCAGTTTCCCGGGACAGGGACAAGAGACCCAGTACTTC.

The V call is TRBV29-1, the J call TRBJ1-3; D perhaps matches TRBD1 (6 bases). The CDR3 has 14 residues. V was clipped by 4 bases and J by 0 bases, with 10 bases between them. In germline, CDR1 is SQVTM, CDR2 ANQGSEA. The CDR3 protein is CSVARDISGNTIYF. Here the CDR3 DNA reads TGCAGCGTTGCCCGGGACATCTCTGGAAACACCATATATTTT. The entire variable domain, with the rest obtained from reference TRBV29-1 and TRBJ1-3, is as follows: SAVISQKPSRDICQRGTSLTIQCQVDSQVTMMFWYRQQPGQSLTLIATANQGSEATYESGFVIDKFPISRPNLTFSTLTVSNMSPEDSSIYLCSVARDISGNTIYFGEGSWLTVV.

This chain links TRBV7-9 with TRBJ2-3; TRBD2 matches at 8 bases. After removal of 5 bases from V and 2 bases from J, the junction contained 9 bases not matched to a gene. Germline V lookup: CDR1 SEHNR, CDR2 FQNEAQ (reference sequence). The CDR3 is made up of 16 amino acids. The CDR3 nucleotides are TGTGCCAGCAGCCGTTCGCTAGCGGGCTCCACAGATACGCAGTATTTT. It codes for CASSRSLAGSTDTQYF.

The chain carries TRBV5-1 and TRBJ2-3; 7 bases map to TRBD1. This CDR3 has 16 amino acids. CDR1 is SGHRS, CDR2 YFSETQ, per germline. V lost 1 base and J lost 2; bases outside the gene matches: 7. The CDR3: CASSLPRDSTTDTQYF. For the CDR3, the DNA is TGCGCCAGCAGCTTGCCCCGGGACAGTACCACAGATACGCAGTATTTT.

The chain links TRBV11-2 to TRBJ1-2; tentatively, D is TRBD1 (6 bases). The germline V gene encodes CDR1 SGHAT and CDR2 FQNNGV. The CDR3 has 15 amino acids. Trimming removed 1 base at V and 2 bases at J, with 11 bases between. CDR3 sequence: CASSLVTGTNYGYTF. The CDR3 bases are TGTGCCAGCAGCTTAGTCACAGGGACCAACTATGGCTACACCTTC.

The chain has TRBV5-1 and TRBJ1-6; possibly TRBD1 for D (5 bases). Deletions cut 2 bases from V and 7 bases from J, with 10 bases between. In germline, CDR1 is SGHRS, CDR2 YFSETQ. The CDR3 has 14 amino acids. CDR3 protein: CASSFAGQNSPLHF. In DNA, the CDR3 is TGCGCCAGCAGCTTCGCGGGGCAGAATTCACCCCTCCACTTT.

The rearrangement joins TRBV6-1 to TRBJ1-2; D perhaps matches TRBD1 (6 bases). The CDR3 is 17 amino acids. V lost 0 bases and J lost 5, with 19 bases in between. Germline CDR1 is MNHNS and CDR2 is SASEGT. DNA for the CDR3: TGTGCCAGCAGTGAAGCTTTCCGGGCCCTCCAGGGGTATGGCTACACCTTC. Protein sequence: CASSEAFRALQGYGYTF.

This clone was detected a few times. The genes are TRBV7-6 and TRBJ2-7; D is perhaps TRBD1 (6 bases). Germline CDR1 SGHVS, CDR2 FNYEAQ. V dropped 5 bases and J dropped 4 bases, with 18 bases sitting between them. This CDR3 is 15 amino acids long. The CDR3 DNA is TGTGCCAGCAGCCTCCGGACTGAGGGGGTATACGAGCAGTACTTC. As protein: CASSLRTEGVYEQYF.

The chain has TRBV5-1 and TRBJ2-7; 7 bases are shared with TRBD2. This CDR3 contains 16 residues. V was pared by 0 bases and J by 3 bases, with 9 bases of the junction left unmatched. Germline loops: CDR1 SGHRS, CDR2 YFSETQ. The CDR3 sequence: CASSLAGVAGYYEQYF. As DNA, the CDR3 is TGCGCCAGCAGCTTGGCCGGGGTAGCGGGCTACTACGAGCAGTACTTC.

The chain combines TRBV29-1 with TRBJ1-3; the match to TRBD1 covers 7 bases. Germline V gene sequence: CDR1 SQVTM, CDR2 ANQGSEA. The CDR3 spans 13 residues. V shed 7 bases and J 0 bases; nucleotides not matched to a gene: 3. The CDR3 region has the DNA TGCAGCGCCAGGACAGGCTCTGGAAACACCATATATTTT. Translation: CSARTGSGNTIYF.

The V gene is TRBV7-7, the J gene TRBJ2-5, with 13 bases aligning to TRBD2. Germline V lookup: CDR1 SSHAT, CDR2 FNYEAQ (reference sequence). The CDR3 is made up of 15 amino acids. J lost 5 bases, V lost 3 bases, and 3 bases had no gene match. The CDR3 DNA follows: TGTGCCAGCAGCTTGACTAGCGGGAGGATCGAGACCCAGTACTTC. This encodes CASSLTSGRIETQYF.

The gene calls are TRBV2 and TRBJ2-1; D uncertain. V lost 8 bases and J 5 bases, leaving 7 bases between the germline ends. The CDR3 has 11 amino acids. Germline V gives CDR1 SNHLY, CDR2 FYNNEI. CDR3 region: CASCRDNEQFF. The DNA for the CDR3 is TGTGCCAGCTGCCGGGACAATGAGCAGTTCTTC.

This clone was seen a single time. The gene calls are TRBV7-2 and TRBJ2-7, with D tentatively TRBD1 (6 bases). Trimming removed 5 bases from V and 5 bases from J, with 13 bases in between. The CDR3 covers 13 residues. Germline V CDR1 and CDR2: SGHTA, FQGNSA. CDR3 DNA: TGTGCCAGCAGCCAAGCCCGGGACAACGAGCAGTACTTC. This sequence encodes CASSQARDNEQYF.

CDR3 loop: CASSFSGTTQFF. CDR3 nucleotides: TGTGCCAGCAGCTTTTCCGGGACAACGCAGTTCTTC. The chain links TRBV7-9 to TRBJ2-1; TRBD1 is a possible D gene (6 bases). The CDR3 spans 12 residues. V was pared by 3 bases and J by 12 bases, with 12 bases between. CDR1 and CDR2 (germline): SEHNR, FQNEAQ (reference sequence). The variable domain in full, with the rest retrieved from reference TRBV7-9 and TRBJ2-1, is DTGVSQNPRHKITKRGQNVTFRCDPISEHNRLYWYRQTLGQGPEFLTYFQNEAQLEKSRLLSDRFSAERPKGSFSTLEIQRTEQGDSAMYLCASSFSGTTQFFGPGTRLTVL.

This clone turned up a few times. This rearrangement joins TRBV9 to TRBJ2-7; 10 positions agree with TRBD2. From germline, CDR1 is SGDLS and CDR2 YYNGEE. The trim removed 4 bases at V and 3 bases at J, leaving 13 bases unmatched. The CDR3 runs to 17 residues. Here the CDR3 DNA reads TGTGCCAGCAGCTCCGGGACTAGCGTAATTAAAGGCTACGAGCAGTACTTC. It translates to CASSSGTSVIKGYEQYF.

The chain carries TRBV30 and TRBJ1-5, with D possibly matching TRBD1 (5 bases). This CDR3 has 14 residues. CDR1 and CDR2 from the germline V gene are GTSNPN and SVGIG (reference sequence). V was clipped by 7 bases and J by 0 bases, with 13 bases between them. The CDR3 DNA sequence: TGTGCCTTTCAGGAGGGGTATAGCAATCAGCCCCAGCATTTT. Its translation: CAFQEGYSNQPQHF.

The rearrangement uses TRBV10-3 and TRBJ2-1; D not certain. The CDR3 contains 14 residues. Germline V gene lookup returns CDR1 ENHRY and CDR2 SYGVKD. Trimming took off 5 bases at V and 3 bases at J, with 11 bases between the two ends. CDR3 nucleotides: TGTGCCATCAGTACCTCATACAGCTACAATGAGCAGTTCTTC. The encoded protein is CAISTSYSYNEQFF.

This sequence joins TRBV21-1 and TRBJ1-2; TRBD1 is taken as the D call from the table, unchecked against the DNA. TRBV21-1 is a pseudogene. The CDR3 totals 20 residues. CDR3 sequence (DNA): TGTGCCAGCAGCAAAGGGAGGGCGCGGGGACAGGGAACCCTTTGCTATGGCTACACCTTC. Its translation: CASSKGRARGQGTLCYGYTF.

This clone has more than one count but fewer than ten. V is TRBV10-3 and J is TRBJ2-7; 11 bases are shared with TRBD2. Germline V gene sequence: CDR1 ENHRY, CDR2 SYGVKD. The CDR3 has 14 amino acids. V lost 5 bases to trimming and J lost 0 bases; unmatched junction nucleotides: 0. CDR3 nucleotide sequence: TGTGCCATCAGTACTAGCGGGAGCTCCTACGAGCAGTACTTC. Its protein product is CAISTSGSSYEQYF.

The rearrangement uses TRBV29-1 and TRBJ2-5, with a weak D call TRBD2 (5 bases). The CDR3 contains 12 residues. Germline V gene sequence: CDR1 SQVTM, CDR2 ANQGSEA. V lost 7 bases and J lost 3, with 12 bases in between. In nucleotides, the CDR3 is TGCAGCGGGTCCGGAGCGGAAGAGACCCAGTACTTC. It encodes CSGSGAEETQYF.

The rearrangement uses TRBV6-5 and TRBJ2-7; the D gene is possibly TRBD2 (5 bases). The CDR3 is made up of 14 amino acids. The germline V gene encodes CDR1 MNHEY and CDR2 SVGAGI. V was trimmed by 5 bases and J by 4 bases, leaving 15 bases between them. The CDR3, as DNA: TGTGCCAGCAGTCGCCTCGAGCGGACTTACGAGCAGTACTTC. This gives the protein CASSRLERTYEQYF.

CDR3 amino acids: CASSYGLAESSYNEQFF. CDR3 coding DNA: TGCGCCAGCAGTTATGGACTAGCGGAAAGCTCCTACAATGAGCAGTTCTTC. This chain uses TRBV5-1 with TRBJ2-1; 10 nucleotides match TRBD2. Unmatched junction bases numbered 8, after V lost 5 bases and J lost 0 bases. The CDR3 spans 17 residues. Germline V gene sequence: CDR1 SGHRS, CDR2 YFSETQ.

This clone was recorded a few times. The gene calls are TRBV30 and TRBJ2-7, with D hard to call. CDR1 GTSNPN and CDR2 SVGIG come from the germline V gene (reference sequence). The ends were cut back, 0 bases at V and 2 bases at J, with 5 bases in the middle. The CDR3 consists of 12 residues. The CDR3 here is CAWSVGAYEQYF. For the CDR3, the DNA is TGTGCCTGGAGTGTAGGAGCCTACGAGCAGTACTTC.